The clone carrying this TCR beta chain was picked up a small number of times. Its antigen is not known. This record comes from a study of CD8 T cells in ankylosing spondylitis. Each CDR3 protein is one row after TCRdb ran MiXCR on the 5' RACE reads. Of 350,000 or so distinct CDR3 sequences in the sample, 9.5% to 13% were seen once. Study results and caveats: According to the report, clones linked to the disease were significantly enriched in matched synovial fluid samples taken from ankylosing spondylitis patients.

After removal of 5 bases from V and 4 bases from J, the junction contained 9 bases not matched to a gene. The CDR3 runs to 15 residues. Germline CDR1 reads SGHTA; CDR2 reads FQGNSA. Source material: blood, either unsorted or a sorted T cell fraction (not recorded which). V and J are TRBV7-2 and TRBJ2-7; 9 positions match TRBD2. The receptor's source is a female donor with ankylosing spondylitis or in good health (not recorded which). CDR3 nucleotides: TGTGCCAGCAGCCTTTGGACTAGCGAGCTATACGAGCAGTACTTC. It translates to CASSLWTSELYEQYF.